The clone carrying this TCR beta chain appeared once. These data come from a study of blood T cell repertoires in COVID-19. On the study more broadly: T cells, B-cell-depleted T cells, or PBMCs supplied cDNA or gDNA.

How the authors handled the data: Amplified reference gene primers provided the basis for estimating nucleated cell counts. This table comes from immunoSEQ multiplex PCR, and its TCRdb copy is limited to in-frame clones, with some not included. V and J calls and clone size come straight from that table; D and trimming were deduced from the DNA. In the table there are tens of thousands of clones, approximately 89% of which are singletons. V was trimmed by 8 bases and J by 2 bases, leaving 10 bases between them. The CDR3 is 13 amino acids. Germline loops: CDR1 MDHEN, CDR2 SYDVKM. Material: peripheral blood. The J gene is TRBJ1-3, the V gene TRBV28, with a weak D call TRBD1 (5 bases). The source of this sequence is a middle-aged man with active or convalescent COVID-19. CDR3 loop: CASLGAAGNTIYF. CDR3 in DNA: TGTGCCAGCTTAGGGGCTGCTGGAAACACCATATATTTT.